These 2 T cell receptor beta chains came from one sample sequenced in a study of T cells of healthy individuals. TCRdb re-derived calls from the 5' RACE reads in MiXCR, one entry per CDR3 protein. The sample consists of some 100,000 distinct CDR3 sequences, roughly a sixth of them appearing once. The receptors originated from a human donor in good health.

This clonotype came up many times. This rearrangement joins TRBV28 to TRBJ2-7; the D is unclear. V gave up 2 bases and J gave up 3 bases, with 2 bases separating them. There are 11 residues in the CDR3. Germline V lookup: CDR1 MDHEN, CDR2 SYDVKM. The CDR3 region is CASSLNYEQYF. The CDR3 DNA follows: TGTGCCAGCAGTTTAAACTACGAGCAGTACTTC.

This clonotype was observed a handful of times. The chain combines TRBV6-2 or TRBV6-3 with TRBJ2-7; 8 nucleotides match TRBD1. Losses at the gene ends were 8 bases for V and 3 bases for J; bases not matched to a gene: 6. Germline CDR1 MNHEY, CDR2 SVGEGT. This CDR3 comprises 13 residues. CDR3 loop: CASGQGFGYEQYF. In DNA form, the CDR3 reads TGTGCCAGCGGACAGGGATTCGGCTACGAGCAGTACTTC.